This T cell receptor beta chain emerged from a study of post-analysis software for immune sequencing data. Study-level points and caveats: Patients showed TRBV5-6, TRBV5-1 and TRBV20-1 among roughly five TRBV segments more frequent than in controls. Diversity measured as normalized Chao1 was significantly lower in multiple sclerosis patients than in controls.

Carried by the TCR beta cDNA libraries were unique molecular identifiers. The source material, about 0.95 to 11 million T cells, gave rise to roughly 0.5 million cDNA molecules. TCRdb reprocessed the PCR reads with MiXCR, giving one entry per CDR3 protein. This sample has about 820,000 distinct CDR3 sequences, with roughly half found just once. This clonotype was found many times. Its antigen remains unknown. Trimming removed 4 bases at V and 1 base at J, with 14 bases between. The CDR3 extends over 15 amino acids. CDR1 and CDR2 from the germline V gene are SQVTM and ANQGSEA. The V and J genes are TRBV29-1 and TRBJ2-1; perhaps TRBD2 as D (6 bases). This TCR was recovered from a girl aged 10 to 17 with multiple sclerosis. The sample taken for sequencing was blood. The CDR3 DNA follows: TGCAGCGTTGGTAGCCGGGACTCATCCTACAATGAGCAGTTCTTC. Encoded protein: CSVGSRDSSYNEQFF.